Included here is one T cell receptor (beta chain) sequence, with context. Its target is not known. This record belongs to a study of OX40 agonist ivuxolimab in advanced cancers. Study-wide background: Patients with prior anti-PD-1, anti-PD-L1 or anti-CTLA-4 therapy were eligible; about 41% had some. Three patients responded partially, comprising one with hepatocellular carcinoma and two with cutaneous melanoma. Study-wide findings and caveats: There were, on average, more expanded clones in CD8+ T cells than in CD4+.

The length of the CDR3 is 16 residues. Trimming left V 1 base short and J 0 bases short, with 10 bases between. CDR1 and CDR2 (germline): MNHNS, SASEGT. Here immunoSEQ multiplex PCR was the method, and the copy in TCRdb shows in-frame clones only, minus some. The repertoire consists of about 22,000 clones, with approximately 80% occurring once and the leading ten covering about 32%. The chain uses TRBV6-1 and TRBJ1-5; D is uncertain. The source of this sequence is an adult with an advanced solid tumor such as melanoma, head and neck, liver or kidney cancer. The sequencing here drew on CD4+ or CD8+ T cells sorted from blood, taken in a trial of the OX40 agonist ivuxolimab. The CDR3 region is CASSEGTRYSNQPQHF. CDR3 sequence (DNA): TGTGCCAGCAGTGAAGGCACCCGATATAGCAATCAGCCCCAGCATTTT.